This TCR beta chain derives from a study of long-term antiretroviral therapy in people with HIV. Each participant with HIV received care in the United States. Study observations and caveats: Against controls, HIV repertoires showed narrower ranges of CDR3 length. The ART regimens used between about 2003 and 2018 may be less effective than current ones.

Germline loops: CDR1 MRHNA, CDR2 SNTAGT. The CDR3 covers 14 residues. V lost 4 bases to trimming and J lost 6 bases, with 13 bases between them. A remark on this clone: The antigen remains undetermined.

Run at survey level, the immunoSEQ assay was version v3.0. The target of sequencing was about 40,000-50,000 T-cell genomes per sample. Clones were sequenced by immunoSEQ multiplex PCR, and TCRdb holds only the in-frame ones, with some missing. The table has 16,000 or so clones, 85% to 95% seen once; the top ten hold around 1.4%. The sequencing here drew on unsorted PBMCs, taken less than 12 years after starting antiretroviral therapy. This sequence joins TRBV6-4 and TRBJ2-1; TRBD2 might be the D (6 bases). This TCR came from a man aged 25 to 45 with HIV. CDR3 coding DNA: TGTGCCAGCAGTGGGGGCGGGGACGGCAATGAGCAGTTCTTC. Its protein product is CASSGGGDGNEQFF.